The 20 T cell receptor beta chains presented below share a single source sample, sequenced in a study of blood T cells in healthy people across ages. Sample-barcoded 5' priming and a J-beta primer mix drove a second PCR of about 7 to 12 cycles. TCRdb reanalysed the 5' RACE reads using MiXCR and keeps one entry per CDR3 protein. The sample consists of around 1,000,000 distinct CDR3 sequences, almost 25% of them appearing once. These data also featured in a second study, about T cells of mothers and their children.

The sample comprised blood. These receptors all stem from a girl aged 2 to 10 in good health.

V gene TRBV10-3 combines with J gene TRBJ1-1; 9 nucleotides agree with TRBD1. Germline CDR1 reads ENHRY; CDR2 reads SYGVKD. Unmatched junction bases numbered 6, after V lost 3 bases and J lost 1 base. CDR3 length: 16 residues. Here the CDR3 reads CAISDGTGWRNTEAFF. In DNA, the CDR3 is TGTGCCATCAGTGACGGGACAGGGTGGCGGAACACTGAAGCTTTCTTT.

CDR3 DNA: TGTGCCAGCAGCCAGGAAGTGGCCGATCAGCCCCAGCATTTT. Protein product: CASSQEVADQPQHF. The chain recombines TRBV3-1 with TRBJ1-5; D unresolved. The CDR3 is 14 residues long. Trimming took off 3 bases at V and 5 bases at J, with 11 bases between the two ends. CDR1 is LGHDT and CDR2 is YNNKEL in the germline V gene (reference sequence).

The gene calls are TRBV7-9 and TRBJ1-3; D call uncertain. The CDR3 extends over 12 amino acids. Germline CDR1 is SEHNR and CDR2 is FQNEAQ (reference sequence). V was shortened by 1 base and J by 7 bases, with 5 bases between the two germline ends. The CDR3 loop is CASSLDVNTIYF. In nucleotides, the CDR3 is TGTGCCAGCAGCTTAGACGTCAACACCATATATTTT.

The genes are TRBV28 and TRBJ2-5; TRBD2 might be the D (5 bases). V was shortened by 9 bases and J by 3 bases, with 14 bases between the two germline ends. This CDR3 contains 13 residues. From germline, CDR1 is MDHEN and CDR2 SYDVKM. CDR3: CASEIRGKETQYF. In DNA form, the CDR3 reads TGTGCCAGTGAGATCCGGGGTAAAGAGACCCAGTACTTC.

CDR3 coding DNA: TGCAGCGTTCTTGACAGGGTGGGCTACAATGAGCAGTTCTTC. Its translation: CSVLDRVGYNEQFF. V is TRBV29-1 and J is TRBJ2-1; 7 bases match TRBD1. Germline V gene lookup returns CDR1 SQVTM and CDR2 ANQGSEA. V shed 5 bases and J 3 bases; nucleotides not matched to a gene: 7. This CDR3 contains 14 residues.

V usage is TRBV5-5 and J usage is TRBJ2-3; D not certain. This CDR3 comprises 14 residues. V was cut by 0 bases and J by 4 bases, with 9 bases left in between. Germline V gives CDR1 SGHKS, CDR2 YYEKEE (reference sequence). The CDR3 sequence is CASSLALGADTQYF. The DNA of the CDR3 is TGTGCCAGCAGCTTGGCTCTTGGGGCAGATACGCAGTATTTT.

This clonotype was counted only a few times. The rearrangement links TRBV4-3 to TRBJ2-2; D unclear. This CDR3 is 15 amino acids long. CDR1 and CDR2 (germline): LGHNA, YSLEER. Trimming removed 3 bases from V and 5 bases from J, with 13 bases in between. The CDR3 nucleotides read TGCGCCAGCAGCCAGACCTTTGTGGGGACCGGGGAGCTGTTTTTT. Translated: CASSQTFVGTGELFF.

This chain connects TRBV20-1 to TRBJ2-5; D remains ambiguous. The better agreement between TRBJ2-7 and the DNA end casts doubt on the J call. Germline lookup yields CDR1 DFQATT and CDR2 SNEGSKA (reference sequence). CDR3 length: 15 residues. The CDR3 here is CSASIGSTSNYEQYF. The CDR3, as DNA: TGCAGTGCTAGTATTGGCTCCACTTCGAACTACGAGCAGTACTTC.

DNA for the CDR3: TGTGCCAGCCTGGAGGATCCCCAGTACTTC. It translates to CASLEDPQYF. J is TRBJ2-1 and V is TRBV6-1; the D gene is possibly TRBD2 (5 bases). The J call may be wrong; the DNA end is better matched by TRBJ2-5. Germline CDR1 and CDR2: MNHNS and SASEGT. The CDR3 spans 10 residues.

CDR3 DNA sequence: TGCAGCGTCTCTGCACCGGGAACTGAAGCTTTCTTT. Its translation is CSVSAPGTEAFF. This chain joins TRBV29-1 and TRBJ1-1, with D unclear. V lost 6 bases and J lost 5, with 13 bases in between. Germline V lookup: CDR1 SQVTM, CDR2 ANQGSEA. There are 12 residues in the CDR3. The full variable domain, in which reference TRBV29-1 and TRBJ1-1 provide the parts outside the CDR3, is SAVISQKPSRDICQRGTSLTIQCQVDSQVTMMFWYRQQPGQSLTLIATANQGSEATYESGFVIDKFPISRPNLTFSTLTVSNMSPEDSSIYLCSVSAPGTEAFFGQGTRLTVV.

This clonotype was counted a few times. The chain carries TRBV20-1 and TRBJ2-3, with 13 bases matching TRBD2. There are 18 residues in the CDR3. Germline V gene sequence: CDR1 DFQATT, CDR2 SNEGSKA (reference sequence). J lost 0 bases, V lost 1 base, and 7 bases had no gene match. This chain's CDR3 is CSARVPGLAGASTDTQYF. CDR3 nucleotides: TGCAGTGCTAGAGTTCCCGGACTAGCGGGAGCTAGCACAGATACGCAGTATTTT.

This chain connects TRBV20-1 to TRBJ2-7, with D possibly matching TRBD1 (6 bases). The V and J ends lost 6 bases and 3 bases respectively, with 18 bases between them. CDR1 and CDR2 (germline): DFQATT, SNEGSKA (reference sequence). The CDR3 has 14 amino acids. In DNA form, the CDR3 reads TGCAGTGCCAATCTCAGGGGATTCGACTACGAGCAGTACTTC. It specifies CSANLRGFDYEQYF.

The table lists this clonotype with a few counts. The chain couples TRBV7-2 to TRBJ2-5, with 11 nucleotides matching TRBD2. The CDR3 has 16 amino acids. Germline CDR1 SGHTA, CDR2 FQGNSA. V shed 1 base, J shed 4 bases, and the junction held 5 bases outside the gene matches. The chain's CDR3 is CASSLVAGGLGETQYF. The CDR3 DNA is TGTGCCAGCAGCTTAGTAGCGGGGGGGCTCGGAGAGACCCAGTACTTC.

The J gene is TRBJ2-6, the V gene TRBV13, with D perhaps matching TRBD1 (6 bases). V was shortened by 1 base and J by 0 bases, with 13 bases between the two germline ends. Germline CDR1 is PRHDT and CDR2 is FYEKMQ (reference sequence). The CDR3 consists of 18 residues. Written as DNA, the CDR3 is TGTGCCAGCAGCTTAGAAAGACAGGCCAGCTCTGGGGCCAACGTCCTGACTTTC. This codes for CASSLERQASSGANVLTF.

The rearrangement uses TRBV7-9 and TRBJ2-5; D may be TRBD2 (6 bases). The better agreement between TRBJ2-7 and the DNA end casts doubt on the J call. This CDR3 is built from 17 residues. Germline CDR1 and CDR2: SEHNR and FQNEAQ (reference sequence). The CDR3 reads CASSLARKLSGVHEQYF. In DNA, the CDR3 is TGTGCCAGCAGCTTAGCGAGGAAACTATCGGGGGTCCACGAGCAGTACTTC.

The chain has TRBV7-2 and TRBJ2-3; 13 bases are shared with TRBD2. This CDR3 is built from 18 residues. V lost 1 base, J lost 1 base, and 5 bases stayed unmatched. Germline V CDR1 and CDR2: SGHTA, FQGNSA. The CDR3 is CASSLDDGLAGGTDTQYF. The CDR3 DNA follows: TGTGCCAGCAGCTTAGATGATGGACTAGCGGGGGGCACAGATACGCAGTATTTT.

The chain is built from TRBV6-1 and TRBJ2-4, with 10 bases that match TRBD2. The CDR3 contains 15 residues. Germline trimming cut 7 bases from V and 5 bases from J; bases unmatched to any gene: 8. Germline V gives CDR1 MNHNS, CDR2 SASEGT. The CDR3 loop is CASIRSSGSENIQYF. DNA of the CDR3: TGTGCCAGCATAAGATCTAGCGGGAGTGAAAACATTCAGTACTTC.

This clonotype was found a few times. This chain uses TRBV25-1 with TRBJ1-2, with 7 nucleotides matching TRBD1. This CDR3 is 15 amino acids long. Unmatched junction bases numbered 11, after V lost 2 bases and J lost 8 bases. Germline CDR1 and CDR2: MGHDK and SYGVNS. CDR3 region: CASSEVDRAGRGYTF. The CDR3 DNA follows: TGTGCCAGCAGTGAAGTCGACAGGGCAGGCCGGGGCTACACCTTC.

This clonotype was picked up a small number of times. For the CDR3, the DNA is TGTGCCAGCAGCTTGAGACGACCCCCCTACGAGCAGTACTTC. Protein sequence: CASSLRRPPYEQYF. The chain couples TRBV5-6 to TRBJ2-7; D is uncertain. Germline V CDR1 and CDR2: SGHDT, YYEEEE. This CDR3 has 14 residues. V was shortened by 1 base and J by 2 bases, with 10 bases between the two germline ends. Full variable domain (outside the CDR3, taken from reference TRBV5-6 and TRBJ2-7): DAGVTQSPTHLIKTRGQQVTLRCSPKSGHDTVSWYQQALGQGPQFIFQYYEEEERQRGNFPDRFSGHQFPNYSSELNVNALLLGDSALYLCASSLRRPPYEQYFGPGTRLTVT.

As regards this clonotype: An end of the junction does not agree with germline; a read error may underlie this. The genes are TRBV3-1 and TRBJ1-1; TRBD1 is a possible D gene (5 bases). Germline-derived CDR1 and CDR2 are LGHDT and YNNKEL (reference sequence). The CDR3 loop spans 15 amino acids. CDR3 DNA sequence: TGTGCCGGCAGCCAAGGAGTACCAGGGCTTTCTGAAGCTTTCTTT. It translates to CAGSQGVPGLSEAFF.